The clone carrying this T cell receptor (beta chain) was counted many times. No antigen is known for it. Molecular barcoded adaptors covering alpha/delta and beta/gamma chains were used on 400 ng RNA. Using its own MiXCR run on the reads, TCRdb lists one record per CDR3 protein. The sample yields about 41,000 distinct CDR3 sequences, around an eighth seen once. This specimen belongs to a study of read filtering for tumor transcriptome and immune sequencing. Study information: Mean patient age was roughly 61 years, range about 47 to 85; 16 to 20 male, some 15 female. IR-seq gave about 4.05 to 11 million TCR reads per sample; RNA-seq gave roughly 80 to 1,400.

Findings and limits, study-wide: Correlation between methods rose after single-read clonotypes were removed.

This CDR3 has 13 residues. The V gene's germline CDR1 is SGHTA and CDR2 FQGNSA. The V end lost 0 bases, the J end lost 5 bases, and 7 bases lay between the germline ends. Material for sequencing was a population of CD138-negative cells sorted from bone marrow. The chain has TRBV7-2 and TRBJ2-5, with D possibly TRBD2 on 5 matching bases. This TCR derives from a donor at least 40 years old with multiple myeloma. The CDR3 sequence is CASSLARRETQYF. In nucleotides, the CDR3 is TGTGCCAGCAGCTTAGCGCGGAGGGAGACCCAGTACTTC.